The 5 T cell receptor beta chains below come from one sample, sequenced in a study of PD-1 blockade in mismatch repair-deficient tumors. Clones were sequenced by immunoSEQ multiplex PCR, and TCRdb holds only the in-frame ones, with some missing. Found here are around 62,000 clones, around four fifths of them singletons; the top ten hold roughly 6%. Sequencing was performed on peripheral blood, taken 2 weeks after starting pembrolizumab. Source of these receptors: an adult with mismatch repair-deficient cancer.

The V and J genes are TRBV5-5 and TRBJ1-1; D is ambiguous. Trimming cost V 1 base and J 1 base, with 5 bases left between them. Per the germline V gene, CDR1 is SGHKS and CDR2 is YYEKEE (reference sequence). The CDR3 length is 13 residues. CDR3: CASSLTENTEAFF. The CDR3 DNA reads TGTGCCAGCAGCTTGACGGAGAACACTGAAGCTTTCTTT.

The chain couples TRBV7-2 to TRBJ1-2; TRBD1 matches at 8 bases. J lost 4 bases, V lost 6 bases, and 13 bases had no gene match. The CDR3 is 16 residues long. CDR1 and CDR2 from the germline V gene are SGHTA and FQGNSA. The CDR3 DNA reads TGTGCCAGCAGACAAAACGGCGGGACAGGAGCCTATGGCTACACCTTC. Its protein product is CASRQNGGTGAYGYTF. Using reference TRBV7-2 and TRBJ1-2 for the parts outside the CDR3, the full variable domain is GAGVSQSPSNKVTEKGKDVELRCDPISGHTALYWYRQSLGQGLEFLIYFQGNSAPDKSGLPSDRFSAERTGGSVSTLTIQRTQQEDSAVYLCASRQNGGTGAYGYTFGSGTRLTVV.

J is TRBJ2-3 and V is TRBV5-6, with D perhaps TRBD2 (5 bases). CDR1 SGHDT and CDR2 YYEEEE come from the germline V gene. Trimming stripped 0 bases from V and 0 bases from J, with 11 bases between. The length of the CDR3 is 16 residues. For the CDR3, the DNA is TGTGCCAGCAGCTTGGTTCTAGCAGCTAGCACAGATACGCAGTATTTT. This translates into CASSLVLAASTDTQYF.

The V and J genes are TRBV7-3 and TRBJ1-1, with a tentative D call TRBD1 (6 bases). Germline assignment: CDR1 SGHTA and CDR2 FQGTGA. This CDR3 is 13 amino acids long. The V end was cut by 5 bases, the J end by 8 bases, with 15 bases between. CDR3 residues: CASSPTRGAEAFF. The CDR3 DNA sequence: TGTGCCAGCAGCCCTACCAGGGGCGCAGAAGCTTTCTTT. The complete variable domain, with remaining parts taken from reference TRBV7-3 and TRBJ1-1, reads GAGVSQTPSNKVTEKGKYVELRCDPISGHTALYWYRQSLGQGPEFLIYFQGTGAADDSGLPNDRFFAVRPEGSVSTLKIQRTERGDSAVYLCASSPTRGAEAFFGQGTRLTVV.

The J gene is TRBJ1-2, the V gene TRBV6-1, with D possibly matching TRBD1 (6 bases). The V end was cut by 6 bases, the J end by 7 bases, with 21 bases between. Germline-derived CDR1 and CDR2 are MNHNS and SASEGT. This CDR3 comprises 15 residues. The CDR3 coding sequence is TGTGCCAGCAGGCCCTCAGGGGCCGCTTTGCGTGGCTACACCTTC. As protein: CASRPSGAALRGYTF.